This entry lists 12 T cell receptor beta chains sequenced from one sample in a study of shared clonotypes between healthy human individuals. TCRdb's table, derived via immunoSEQ multiplex PCR, lists solely in-frame clones and lacks some. This repertoire shows around 980,000 clones, around three quarters found once; its top ten account for roughly 0.62%. The sequencing sample was made of memory CD4+ T cells from PBMCs. Subset defined: CD45RA-negative fraction. All receptors come from a young man in good health. Some clones in this sample may be carry-over from other donors' samples.

This clone was detected ten times or more. In the same sample, other DNA sequences code for this CDR3. The CDR3 is CASSPAGSSYEQYF. The CDR3 coding sequence is TGTGCCAGCTCACCAGCGGGGAGCTCCTACGAGCAGTACTTC. The rearrangement links TRBV18 to TRBJ2-7; D might be TRBD2 (6 bases). CDR3 length equals 14 residues. The germline V and J ends were trimmed by 2 bases and 0 bases, with 8 bases remaining between them. Per germline, CDR1 KGHSH and CDR2 LQKENI.

CDR3 nucleotides: TGTGCCAGTAGTATTGGCGGGGTTTACAGCACAGATACGCAGTATTTT. Protein sequence: CASSIGGVYSTDTQYF. The chain joins TRBV19 to TRBJ2-3; D perhaps matches TRBD2 (6 bases). V was cut by 3 bases and J by 0 bases, with 13 bases left in between. The CDR3 is 16 amino acids. Looked up from germline, CDR1 is LNHDA and CDR2 is SQIVND (reference sequence). The variable domain in full, with the rest retrieved from reference TRBV19 and TRBJ2-3, is DGGITQSPKYLFRKEGQNVTLSCEQNLNHDAMYWYRQDPGQGLRLIYYSQIVNDFQKGDIAEGYSVSREKKESFPLTVTSAQKNPTAFYLCASSIGGVYSTDTQYFGPGTRLTVL.

On this clone itself: The identical CDR3 is also encoded by other nucleotide sequences in the sample. The CDR3 nucleotides are TGTGCCAGCAGTGCGCTAGCGGGAGAGTACAATGAGCAGTTCTTC. This sequence encodes CASSALAGEYNEQFF. The rearrangement uses TRBV6-1 and TRBJ2-1; 10 bases line up with TRBD2. Losses at the gene ends were 4 bases for V and 4 bases for J; bases not matched to a gene: 4. The CDR3 is 15 residues long. Germline CDR1 reads MNHNS; CDR2 reads SASEGT.

This clone appeared a few times. The V and J genes are TRBV6-1 and TRBJ2-7, with D tentatively TRBD1 (6 bases). This CDR3 has 14 amino acids. Germline CDR1 reads MNHNS; CDR2 reads SASEGT. Trimming removed 4 bases at V and 0 bases at J, with 10 bases between. The CDR3 DNA sequence: TGTGCCAGCAGTGGACAGGCGTCCTCCTACGAGCAGTACTTC. Encoded protein: CASSGQASSYEQYF.

The J gene is TRBJ2-7, the V gene TRBV7-3; 9 bases fit TRBD2. In germline, CDR1 is SGHTA, CDR2 FQGTGA. V trimming: 2 bases; J trimming: 0 bases; junction bases outside the gene matches: 8. This CDR3 is built from 17 residues. This chain's CDR3 is CASSLAGGPGSSYEQYF. The CDR3 DNA follows: TGTGCCAGCAGCTTAGCGGGAGGGCCGGGGAGCTCCTACGAGCAGTACTTC.

This clone was picked up one time. This may stem from a read error, because a much larger clone lies one nucleotide away. This sample includes further DNA sequences coding for the same CDR3. V gene TRBV6-6 combines with J gene TRBJ2-2; 11 positions match TRBD2. Germline V gene data show CDR1 as MNHNY and CDR2 as SVGAGI (reference sequence). The CDR3 runs 15 residues. Here the CDR3 DNA reads TGTGCCAGCAGACCCCTAGCGGGAGGCACCGGGGAGCTGTTTTTC. Encoded protein: CASRPLAGGTGELFF.

CDR3 DNA sequence: TGTGCCAGAAGCTTGTCCGGTCCCGAGAACTCCTACGAGCAGTACTTC. Residues: CARSLSGPENSYEQYF. The genes are TRBV5-3 and TRBJ2-7; D ambiguous. TRBV5-3 is marked as an open reading frame, function uncertain. CDR3 length: 16 residues. Trimming left V 1 base short and J 0 bases short, with 14 bases between.

This clone has more than one count but fewer than ten. The CDR3 bases are TGTGCCACCAGCAGAGATCTCTGGGGGGCTGGCACAGATACGCAGTATTTT. Encoded protein: CATSRDLWGAGTDTQYF. The chain has TRBV15 and TRBJ2-3; D may correspond to TRBD1 or TRBD2 (6 bases each). The CDR3 covers 17 residues. The V gene lost 0 bases and the J gene lost 1 base, with 14 bases spanning the gap. Germline V CDR1 and CDR2: LNHNV, YYDKDF (reference sequence).

The chain joins TRBV14 to TRBJ2-1; 7 bases match TRBD2. This CDR3 has 16 residues. With 4 bases clipped from V and 8 bases from J, the junction kept 14 bases outside the gene matches. The germline CDR1 and CDR2 sequences are SGHDN and FVKESK. The DNA of the CDR3 is TGTGCCAGCAGCCCCGAAGTGCGGGAGTGGGGGGATGAGCAGTTCTTC. It yields the protein CASSPEVREWGDEQFF.

The chain combines TRBV5-1 with TRBJ2-7; TRBD1 aligns across 10 bases. Germline CDR1 reads SGHRS; CDR2 reads YFSETQ. The V segment lost 4 bases and the J segment 4 bases; nucleotides outside the gene matches: 2. The CDR3 has 13 amino acids. CDR3 region: CASSTDRGYEQYF. The CDR3, as DNA: TGCGCCAGCAGCACGGACAGGGGGTACGAGCAGTACTTC.

As concerns this clone: Other DNA sequences in the sample encode the same CDR3. V usage is TRBV9 and J usage is TRBJ2-3; D gene unclear. The CDR3 sequence is 12 residues long. V was pared by 3 bases and J by 2 bases, with 4 bases between. Germline V gene data show CDR1 as SGDLS and CDR2 as YYNGEE. The CDR3 nucleotides read TGTGCCAGCAGCGCCAACACAGATACGCAGTATTTT. Residues: CASSANTDTQYF.

V usage is TRBV27 and J usage is TRBJ2-7; D call uncertain. Germline loops: CDR1 MNHEY, CDR2 SMNVEV (reference sequence). V shed 0 bases and J shed 1 base, with 7 bases lying between them. This CDR3 has 14 residues. CDR3 coding DNA: TGTGCCAGCAGTTTATCGGAGACATCCTACGAGCAGTACTTC. Encoded protein: CASSLSETSYEQYF.